These 23 T cell receptor beta chains were sequenced from one sample in a study of T cell responses to AZD1222 COVID-19 vaccine (dated by TCRdb to 2020 to 2023). The sample's time point, from its label and the paper: sample from adult after SARS-CoV-2 infection, after symptom onset. Receptor amplification or capture employed the immunoSEQ multiplex PCR assay. TCRdb carries this immuneACCESS record with in-frame sequences only. Its versions omit some clonotypes, under half of them owing to an unresolved V gene in the studies checked, with the rest unexplained. The sample table shows about 140,000 clones, and roughly 93% are seen once. The top ten constitute 12% of the sample. Sequencing was performed on peripheral blood, taken after recovery from COVID-19. Receptors were obtained from an adult who had recovered from COVID-19.

The genes are TRBV6-5 and TRBJ2-2, with D perhaps matching TRBD1 (6 bases). This CDR3 comprises 14 residues. Germline V gene data show CDR1 as MNHEY and CDR2 as SVGAGI. The germline V and J ends were trimmed by 5 bases and 5 bases, with 12 bases remaining between them. The CDR3 sequence is CASSRTQGTGELFF. The DNA of the CDR3 is TGTGCCAGCAGTAGGACCCAGGGGACCGGGGAGCTGTTTTTT.

This clone showed up just once. The V call is TRBV3-1 (or the pseudogene TRBV3-2), the J call TRBJ2-6; D may be TRBD1 (5 bases). The CDR3 totals 18 residues. Germline V gives CDR1 LGHDT, CDR2 YNNKEL (reference sequence). Trimming shortened V by 4 bases and J by 0 bases, and 16 bases separated the two germline ends. CDR3 residues: CASSRNGQGNSGANVLTF. The CDR3 nucleotides read TGTGCCAGCAGCCGTAATGGCCAGGGTAACTCTGGGGCCAACGTCCTGACTTTC.

Written as DNA, the CDR3 is TGTGCCAGCAGCCCAGGGGGCAGCCCTGGAGGCTACACCTTC. This codes for CASSPGGSPGGYTF. The chain recombines TRBV5-4 with TRBJ1-2, with 8 bases identical to TRBD1. Germline V gene data show CDR1 as SGHNT and CDR2 as YYREEE (reference sequence). The length of the CDR3 is 14 residues. The junction had 10 bases not matched to a gene; V was cut back by 4 bases and J by 8 bases.

The J gene is TRBJ2-2, the V gene TRBV6-5; D remains ambiguous. Germline CDR1 is MNHEY and CDR2 is SVGAGI. The ends were cut back, 0 bases at V and 7 bases at J, with 9 bases in the middle. The CDR3 has 14 residues. CDR3 nucleotides: TGTGCCAGCAGTTACTCGAGTTCGCGCGGGGAGCTGTTTTTT. It translates to CASSYSSSRGELFF.

The chain carries TRBV19 and TRBJ1-1; TRBD1 aligns across 8 bases. The CDR3 covers 15 residues. The trim removed 3 bases at V and 3 bases at J, leaving 6 bases unmatched. Germline CDR1 LNHDA, CDR2 SQIVND (reference sequence). CDR3 coding DNA: TGTGCCAGTAGTATCGGACAGGGATTGGACACTGAAGCTTTCTTT. Encoded protein: CASSIGQGLDTEAFF.

This clone was seen just once. The rearrangement joins TRBV6-1 to TRBJ1-2; tentative D call: TRBD1 (5 bases). CDR3 length: 11 residues. CDR1 is MNHNS, CDR2 SASEGT, per germline. The germline V and J ends were trimmed by 2 bases and 12 bases, with 10 bases remaining between them. CDR3 sequence (DNA): TGTGCCAGCAGTGAAAGAGGGGTCGACACCTTC. Translating gives CASSERGVDTF.

The V gene is TRBV6-5, the J gene TRBJ2-3; TRBD1 is a possible D gene (5 bases). This CDR3 is built from 14 residues. Per the germline V gene, CDR1 is MNHEY and CDR2 is SVGAGI. Trimming cost V 2 bases and J 4 bases, with 10 bases left between them. The CDR3 coding sequence is TGTGCCAGCAGTTACGGGCAGGGCGCAGATACGCAGTATTTT. Its protein is CASSYGQGADTQYF.

Here the CDR3 reads CASSFAWAGTVYGYTF. CDR3 sequence (DNA): TGTGCCAGCAGTTTCGCTTGGGCAGGGACAGTCTATGGCTACACCTTC. The chain couples TRBV28 to TRBJ1-2; TRBD1 matches at 7 bases. Germline CDR1 is MDHEN and CDR2 is SYDVKM. V lost 3 bases, J lost 4 bases, and 11 bases stayed unmatched. The CDR3 has 16 residues.

CDR3 region: CASTLGGPGELFF. Written as DNA, the CDR3 is TGTGCCAGCACCTTAGGGGGCCCCGGGGAGCTGTTTTTT. The rearrangement links TRBV28 to TRBJ2-2, with TRBD1 identical over 7 bases. The CDR3 extends over 13 amino acids. CDR1 and CDR2 from the germline V gene are MDHEN and SYDVKM. Losses at the gene ends were 7 bases for V and 6 bases for J; bases not matched to a gene: 5.

The chain recombines TRBV18 with TRBJ2-1; the D is unclear. CDR3 length equals 17 residues. Trimming took off 0 bases at V and 8 bases at J, with 20 bases between the two ends. CDR1 is KGHSH and CDR2 is LQKENI in the germline V gene. CDR3 region: CASSPPIADNFWDEQFF. CDR3 in DNA: TGTGCCAGCTCACCACCGATAGCTGACAATTTCTGGGATGAGCAGTTCTTC.

The rearrangement links TRBV5-1 to TRBJ1-1; 9 bases are a match to TRBD1. The trim removed 2 bases at V and 2 bases at J, leaving 1 base unmatched. In germline, CDR1 is SGHRS, CDR2 YFSETQ. CDR3 length equals 14 residues. The CDR3 spells CASSLQGANTEAFF. The CDR3 DNA follows: TGCGCCAGCAGCTTACAGGGGGCTAACACTGAAGCTTTCTTT.

This chain uses TRBV15 with TRBJ1-2, with TRBD1 identical over 7 bases. The germline V gene encodes CDR1 LNHNV and CDR2 YYDKDF (reference sequence). V was pared by 3 bases and J by 2 bases, with 9 bases of the junction left unmatched. This CDR3 contains 16 residues. This CDR3 reads CATSRETGQLNYGYTF. The DNA of the CDR3 is TGTGCCACCAGCAGGGAAACGGGACAGTTAAACTATGGCTACACCTTC.

This clone appeared a single time. The chain is built from TRBV13 and TRBJ2-1; D unclear. The CDR3 is 12 residues long. Trimming stripped 5 bases from V and 8 bases from J, with 10 bases between. The V gene's germline CDR1 is PRHDT and CDR2 FYEKMQ (reference sequence). CDR3 protein: CASSVQFDEQFF. Here the CDR3 DNA reads TGTGCCAGCAGCGTCCAGTTCGATGAGCAGTTCTTC.

The chain links TRBV2 to TRBJ2-7, with TRBD2 as a possible D gene (5 bases). This CDR3 has 13 amino acids. Germline assignment: CDR1 SNHLY and CDR2 FYNNEI. The germline V and J ends were trimmed by 6 bases and 2 bases, with 11 bases remaining between them. The chain's CDR3 is CASRKGEPYEQYF. The CDR3 DNA reads as TGTGCCAGCAGAAAGGGAGAACCCTACGAGCAGTACTTC.

The rearrangement joins TRBV2 to TRBJ2-1; 8 bases are shared with TRBD2. Germline CDR1 SNHLY, CDR2 FYNNEI. The J segment lost 4 bases and the V segment lost 4 bases, leaving 3 bases of the junction unmatched. This CDR3 is 14 amino acids long. DNA of the CDR3: TGTGCCAGCAGTGGGCTAGCGGGTTACAATGAGCAGTTCTTC. Translation gives CASSGLAGYNEQFF.

The J gene is TRBJ1-1, the V gene TRBV12-5; a possible D gene is TRBD1 (5 bases). Germline V gene sequence: CDR1 LGHNT, CDR2 FRNRAP. The CDR3 has 16 residues. The germline V and J ends were trimmed by 0 bases and 6 bases, with 17 bases remaining between them. The CDR3 bases are TGTGCTAGTGGTTTGGTAATCCGTGGGGGTTTGGCTGAAGCTTTCTTT. Its translation: CASGLVIRGGLAEAFF.

The V gene is TRBV29-1, the J gene TRBJ1-3; tentative D call: TRBD1 (6 bases). CDR3 size: 14 residues. CDR1 is SQVTM, CDR2 ANQGSEA, per germline. V lost 3 bases and J lost 2, with 11 bases in between. CDR3 region: CSVDLTGTGNTIYF. The CDR3 DNA sequence: TGCAGCGTTGACCTTACAGGGACTGGAAACACCATATATTTT.

The chain joins TRBV2 to TRBJ2-1, with D maybe TRBD2 (7 bases). The CDR3 totals 15 residues. From germline, CDR1 is SNHLY and CDR2 FYNNEI. Between the trimmed V and J ends, which lost 0 bases and 9 bases, there was a span of 15 bases. CDR3 DNA: TGTGCCAGCAGTGAAGCCCGGGGGGCGGAATCTGAGCAGTTCTTC. It is translated as CASSEARGAESEQFF.

The chain combines TRBV5-1 with TRBJ2-7; no clear D. Deletions cut 1 base from V and 6 bases from J, with 5 bases between. Germline CDR1 and CDR2: SGHRS and YFSETQ. This CDR3 has 11 residues. The CDR3 loop is CASSLTSEQYF. Here the CDR3 DNA reads TGCGCCAGCAGCTTGACTTCCGAGCAGTACTTC.

The chain employs TRBV23-1 and TRBJ1-5; D unresolved. TRBV23-1 is an ORF for which the function is uncertain. Trimming removed 5 bases at V and 0 bases at J, with 14 bases between. CDR3 length equals 16 residues. Here the CDR3 DNA reads TGCGCCAGCAGTTTCTGGGGAAGCTATAGCAATCAGCCCCAGCATTTT. Encoded protein: CASSFWGSYSNQPQHF.

The V call is TRBV3-1 (or the pseudogene TRBV3-2), the J call TRBJ2-5; TRBD2 matches at 7 bases. Germline CDR1 LGHDT, CDR2 YNNKEL (reference sequence). V shed 2 bases, J shed 5 bases, and the junction held 17 bases outside the gene matches. There are 18 residues in the CDR3. The CDR3 region is CASSQQKDTSALGETQYF. For the CDR3, the DNA is TGTGCCAGCAGCCAACAAAAGGACACTAGCGCTTTAGGGGAGACCCAGTACTTC.

This chain connects TRBV14 to TRBJ2-7; no definite D call. V was clipped by 4 bases and J by 3 bases, with 13 bases between them. This CDR3 is 14 amino acids long. In germline, CDR1 is SGHDN, CDR2 FVKESK. This CDR3 is CASSPLQGYYEQYF. The DNA for the CDR3 is TGTGCCAGCAGCCCTCTTCAAGGTTACTACGAGCAGTACTTC.

The chain is built from TRBV6-4 and TRBJ2-7; 10 bases fit TRBD2. Germline lookup yields CDR1 MRHNA and CDR2 SNTAGT. CDR3 length: 18 residues. The V gene end was trimmed by 8 bases and the J gene end by 2 bases; junction bases not matched to a gene: 18. CDR3 DNA sequence: TGTGCCAGCCTCCTACCCCCGACTAGCGGGCGTGTCCCCTACGAGCAGTACTTC. It yields the protein CASLLPPTSGRVPYEQYF.